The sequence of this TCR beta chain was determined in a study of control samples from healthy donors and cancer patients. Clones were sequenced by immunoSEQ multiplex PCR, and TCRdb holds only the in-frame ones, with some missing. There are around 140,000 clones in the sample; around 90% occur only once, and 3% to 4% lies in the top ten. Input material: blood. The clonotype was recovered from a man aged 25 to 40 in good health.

CDR3 nucleotide sequence: TGTGCAAGTCGCTTAGCTACAGGGGGAAACACCATATATTTT. Translation: CASRLATGGNTIYF. The chain is built from TRBV12-2 and TRBJ1-3; the table names TRBD1, a call not compared with the DNA. TRBV12-2 is annotated as a pseudogene. The CDR3 is made up of 14 amino acids.